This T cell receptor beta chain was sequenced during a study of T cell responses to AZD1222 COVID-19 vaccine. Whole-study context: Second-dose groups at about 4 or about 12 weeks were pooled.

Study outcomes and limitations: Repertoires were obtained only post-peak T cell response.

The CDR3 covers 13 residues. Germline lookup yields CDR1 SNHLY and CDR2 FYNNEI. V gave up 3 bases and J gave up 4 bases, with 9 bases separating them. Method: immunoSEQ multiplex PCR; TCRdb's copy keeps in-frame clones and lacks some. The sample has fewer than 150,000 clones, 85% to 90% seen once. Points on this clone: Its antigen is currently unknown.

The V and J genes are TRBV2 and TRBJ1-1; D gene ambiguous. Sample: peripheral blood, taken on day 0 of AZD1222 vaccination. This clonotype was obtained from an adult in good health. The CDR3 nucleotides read TGTGCCAGCAGTGATCTCTGGGGCACTGAAGCTTTCTTT. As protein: CASSDLWGTEAFF.